These 15 T cell receptor beta chains were sequenced from one sample in a study of Ad26.COV2.S vaccination and SARS-CoV-2 variants. Here immunoSEQ multiplex PCR was the method, and the copy in TCRdb shows in-frame clones only, minus some. The sample has about 400,000 clones; around nine tenths are singletons. Regarding treatment: some 19 received Ad26.COV2.S at low or high dose, single or two shots; roughly 5 received placebo; per-sample allocation not given. Day 63 following the first vaccine or placebo injection was when the samples were taken. The material sequenced was peripheral blood, taken in a trial of Ad26.COV2.S vaccine versus placebo. The receptor source for this set is a person aged 18-60 years who received the Ad26.COV2.S COVID-19 vaccine or a placebo.

This rearrangement joins TRBV18 to TRBJ2-7, with 9 bases fitting TRBD1. Germline trimming cut 3 bases from V and 5 bases from J; bases unmatched to any gene: 5. The germline CDR1 and CDR2 sequences are KGHSH and LQKENI. The CDR3 extends over 14 amino acids. CDR3 nucleotides: TGTGCCAGCTCACCCGGGACAGGGACCGACGAGCAGTACTTC. Amino acid sequence: CASSPGTGTDEQYF.

The genes are TRBV25-1 and TRBJ2-3; tentatively, D is TRBD2 (5 bases). Trimming left V 7 bases short and J 4 bases short, with 12 bases between. Germline V gives CDR1 MGHDK, CDR2 SYGVNS. This CDR3 comprises 13 residues. The CDR3 region is CASTRSGPDTQYF. The CDR3 DNA sequence: TGTGCCAGCACCCGAAGCGGCCCAGATACGCAGTATTTT.

V usage is TRBV5-1 and J usage is TRBJ2-3; 7 positions match TRBD2. This CDR3 is 14 amino acids long. The germline V gene has CDR1 SGHRS and CDR2 YFSETQ. Losses at the gene ends were 0 bases for V and 7 bases for J; bases not matched to a gene: 5. This chain's CDR3 is CASSLVVAGNTQYF. The CDR3 DNA follows: TGCGCCAGCAGCTTGGTGGTAGCGGGTAATACGCAGTATTTT.

The genes are TRBV10-1 and TRBJ1-4, with 7 bases lining up with TRBD1. The CDR3 covers 13 residues. Germline V gene sequence: CDR1 WNHNN, CDR2 SYGVQD (reference sequence). The ends lost 10 bases at V and 3 bases at J; junction bases unmatched: 5. This CDR3 is CANTGAPNEKLFF. As DNA, the CDR3 is TGCGCCAACACAGGGGCCCCTAATGAAAAACTGTTTTTT.

This clone has only one observation. This sequence joins TRBV29-1 and TRBJ2-1, with D tentatively TRBD1 or TRBD2 (5 bases each). This CDR3 is 17 amino acids long. V gave up 7 bases and J gave up 4 bases, with 26 bases separating them. Per the germline V gene, CDR1 is SQVTM and CDR2 is ANQGSEA. The DNA of the CDR3 is TGCAGCGCACCAGTATCCCCTAAGAGGGACCTTTACAATGAGCAGTTCTTC. Translation: CSAPVSPKRDLYNEQFF.

The DNA of the CDR3 is TGTGCCAGCCACCGGGGGGGAACTGAAGCTTTCTTT. Its protein is CASHRGGTEAFF. V is TRBV6-5 and J is TRBJ1-1, with D tentatively TRBD1 (5 bases). Trimming stripped 8 bases from V and 5 bases from J, with 12 bases between. CDR3 size: 12 residues. Germline V gene sequence: CDR1 MNHEY, CDR2 SVGAGI.

In this sample, this clone turned up a few times. The J gene is TRBJ2-7, the V gene TRBV7-6, with D possibly TRBD1 on 5 matching bases. Per the germline V gene, CDR1 is SGHVS and CDR2 is FNYEAQ. This CDR3 is built from 15 residues. Trimming cost V 7 bases and J 7 bases, with 23 bases left between them. The DNA of the CDR3 is TGTGCCAGCACCCAAGAGGTCGCAGGGCTAGGGGAGCAGTACTTC. The encoded protein is CASTQEVAGLGEQYF.

This chain joins TRBV24-1 and TRBJ2-3; weak D call: TRBD2 (7 bases). The germline gives CDR1 KGHDR, CDR2 SFDVKD. The CDR3 runs to 16 residues. V lost 3 bases and J lost 4, with 16 bases in between. This chain's CDR3 is CATSDPAGGGADTQYF. DNA of the CDR3: TGTGCCACCAGTGATCCTGCTGGCGGGGGCGCAGATACGCAGTATTTT.

The chain carries TRBV11-2 and TRBJ2-7; D not resolved. This CDR3 is built from 15 residues. The V and J ends lost 0 bases and 0 bases respectively, with 9 bases between them. From germline, CDR1 is SGHAT and CDR2 FQNNGV. The CDR3 protein is CASSLDQPSSYEQYF. CDR3 sequence (DNA): TGTGCCAGCAGCTTAGACCAGCCAAGCTCCTACGAGCAGTACTTC.

This clone was detected only a few times. This sample also contains other DNA sequences that code for the same CDR3. The V gene is TRBV5-1, the J gene TRBJ2-7, with D hard to call. The CDR3 spans 11 residues. The germline V gene encodes CDR1 SGHRS and CDR2 YFSETQ. The V end was cut by 0 bases, the J end by 7 bases, with 5 bases between. The CDR3 sequence: CASSLAGEQYF. The CDR3 DNA follows: TGCGCCAGCAGCTTGGCTGGTGAGCAGTACTTC. Based on the CDR3 plus reference TRBV5-1 and TRBJ2-7, the full variable domain is KAGVTQTPRYLIKTRGQQVTLSCSPISGHRSVSWYQQTPGQGLQFLFEYFSETQRNKGNFPGRFSGRQFSNSRSEMNVSTLELGDSALYLCASSLAGEQYFGPGTRLTVT.

The CDR3 bases are TGTGCCAGCAGTTCTAGGGGACGGAGCTACGAGCAGTACTTC. Translation gives CASSSRGRSYEQYF. The chain joins TRBV27 to TRBJ2-7; D might be TRBD1 or TRBD2, each matching 5 bases. Germline assignment: CDR1 MNHEY and CDR2 SMNVEV (reference sequence). This CDR3 contains 14 residues. Between the trimmed V and J ends, which lost 4 bases and 3 bases, there was a span of 13 bases.

This chain connects TRBV6-2 or TRBV6-3 to TRBJ2-1, with 8 bases identical to TRBD2. Trimming took 5 bases from V and 4 from J; bases not matched to a gene: 7. Germline V gene sequence: CDR1 MNHEY, CDR2 SVGEGT. This CDR3 has 15 residues. CDR3 residues: CASSTEREGYNEQFF. CDR3 coding DNA: TGTGCCAGCAGTACGGAACGGGAGGGGTACAATGAGCAGTTCTTC.

V usage is TRBV19 and J usage is TRBJ2-7; no clear D. The CDR3 is 15 amino acids. V shed 3 bases and J shed 0 bases, with 12 bases lying between them. Per the germline V gene, CDR1 is LNHDA and CDR2 is SQIVND (reference sequence). The CDR3 DNA follows: TGTGCCAGTAGTATGGTGGCGTTAAGCTCCTACGAGCAGTACTTC. This encodes CASSMVALSSYEQYF.

J is TRBJ2-2 and V is TRBV9; no clear D. Trimming removed 0 bases at V and 0 bases at J, with 9 bases between. The CDR3 totals 16 residues. Germline CDR1 and CDR2: SGDLS and YYNGEE. CDR3 sequence reads: CASSVAGRSNTGELFF. CDR3 nucleotide sequence: TGTGCCAGCAGCGTAGCGGGCAGATCGAACACCGGGGAGCTGTTTTTT. The full variable domain, its missing parts supplied by reference TRBV9 and TRBJ2-2, is DSGVTQTPKHLITATGQRVTLRCSPRSGDLSVYWYQQSLDQGLQFLIQYYNGEERAKGNILERFSAQQFPDLHSELNLSSLELGDSALYFCASSVAGRSNTGELFFGEGSRLTVL.

The rearrangement uses TRBV3-1 (or the pseudogene TRBV3-2) and TRBJ1-2, with TRBD1 matching over 7 bases. Looked up from germline, CDR1 is LGHDT and CDR2 is YNNKEL (reference sequence). This CDR3 comprises 14 residues. The trim removed 6 bases at V and 2 bases at J, leaving 6 bases unmatched. In DNA form, the CDR3 reads TGTGCCAGCAGACCCGGGACAGCCAACTATGGCTACACCTTC. As protein: CASRPGTANYGYTF.